This T cell receptor beta chain was sequenced in a study of T cells in localized non-small cell lung cancer. Profiling relied on immunoSEQ multiplex PCR, and the TCRdb table lists in-frame clones only, not all of them. The sample yields roughly 30,000 clones, approximately 88% seen once. Notes on this clone: The antigen remains undetermined. Different DNA sequences within this sample yield the same CDR3.

Broader study findings: A median of roughly 55 of the top 100 tumor clones appeared in adjacent lung, which was paired and uninvolved. Greater blood T cell density accompanied longer overall survival. Exceeding tumor, uninvolved adjacent lung had the highest T cell clonality. A single tumor region was sequenced, leaving heterogeneity possible.

The CDR3 totals 14 residues. Germline V gene data show CDR1 as MNHEY and CDR2 as SMNVEV (reference sequence). After removal of 6 bases from V and 4 bases from J, the junction contained 6 bases not matched to a gene. The chain carries TRBV27 and TRBJ2-7; 10 bases are shared with TRBD1. This clonotype originated in an older female donor with stage I lung adenocarcinoma. Material: peripheral blood, obtained before any cancer treatment. The CDR3 coding sequence is TGTGCCAGCAGCCGTGAGGACAGGGGGTACGAGCAGTACTTC. Amino acid sequence: CASSREDRGYEQYF.